These 4 T cell receptor beta chains share one sample of origin, sequenced in a study of blood T cells in healthy people across ages. With a J-beta primer mix and a sample-barcoded 5' primer, a second PCR ran about 7 to 11 cycles. MiXCR, run by TCRdb on the 5' RACE reads, gives a single entry per CDR3 protein. The sample lists 850,000 or so distinct CDR3 sequences; around 26% were seen once. Sequencing input: blood. All receptors come from a woman older than 75 in good health.

The chain recombines TRBV7-2 with TRBJ2-1; D might be TRBD1 (6 bases). This CDR3 comprises 14 residues. CDR1 and CDR2 from the germline V gene are SGHTA and FQGNSA. V dropped 6 bases and J dropped 2 bases, with 11 bases sitting between them. The CDR3 reads CASRVQGPYNEQFF. Written as DNA, the CDR3 is TGTGCCAGCAGGGTACAGGGCCCCTACAATGAGCAGTTCTTC.

This chain connects TRBV18 to TRBJ1-4; TRBD1 matches at 9 bases. V gave up 6 bases and J gave up 8 bases; unmatched junction bases: 10. The CDR3 totals 15 residues. Germline loops: CDR1 KGHSH, CDR2 LQKENI. CDR3 bases: TGTGCCAGCTCGCACGGACAGGGGCAAGAAGAAAAACTGTTTTTT. Amino acid sequence: CASSHGQGQEEKLFF.

This clonotype showed up many times. The DNA of the CDR3 is TGTGCCAGCAGTTACTCGTTTCAAGCTGACTATGGCTACACCTTC. Protein: CASSYSFQADYGYTF. The gene calls are TRBV6-5 and TRBJ1-2; D is uncertain. V gave up 0 bases and J gave up 3 bases, with 11 bases separating them. Germline assignment: CDR1 MNHEY and CDR2 SVGAGI. The length of the CDR3 is 15 residues.

CDR3 DNA sequence: TGTGCCAGCAGCCCCTTGGGAGACAGGTTTCGAACCGGGGAGCTGTTTTTT. It is translated as CASSPLGDRFRTGELFF. The V call is TRBV3-1, the J call TRBJ2-2; weak D call: TRBD1 (6 bases). The germline V gene has CDR1 LGHDT and CDR2 YNNKEL (reference sequence). The V end lost 4 bases, the J end lost 5 bases, and 20 bases lay between the germline ends. The length of the CDR3 is 17 residues.